The entry below describes one TCR beta chain. Its antigen is still unknown. This record belongs to a study of cytomegalovirus exposure and HLA in healthy donors. The primer mix had 60 Vbeta and 13 Jbeta primers. Here immunoSEQ multiplex PCR was the method, and the copy in TCRdb shows in-frame clones only, minus some. The sample contains approximately 130,000 clones, approximately 80% of which appear only once. The germline V gene has CDR1 SNHLY and CDR2 FYNNEI. The CDR3 has 11 amino acids. Trimming pared 1 base from V and 8 bases from J, leaving 6 bases between. Findings of the study overall: Reportedly, HLA-A and HLA-B alleles of most subjects were accurately predicted from TCR beta. Relative to the roughly 640-donor mean, N-insertions were reportedly fewer in an Asian-associated ancestry cluster in a later analysis. The records held CMV serostatus as the only immune exposure information.

V and J are TRBV2 and TRBJ2-7, with D hard to call. The TCR originated in a female donor in good health and CMV-seropositive. Sequenced material: PBMCs. The CDR3 sequence: CASSEGAKQYF. CDR3 coding DNA: TGTGCCAGCAGTGAAGGCGCCAAGCAGTACTTC.